This is a list of T cell receptor beta chains from one sample in a study of T-cell memory formation after mild COVID-19. Each CDR3 protein is one row after TCRdb ran MiXCR on the 5' RACE reads. Among 400,000 or so distinct CDR3 sequences listed, around 18% were seen once. Sequencing was carried out using PBMCs or a T cell subset sorted from them (not recorded which). Source of these receptors: an adult woman who had mild COVID-19 (a few samples of this study predate the infection). Cell type and time point are not known. The CDR3 runs from the conserved cysteine through the conserved F or W. D genes are given only for firm matches. The size field is filled for only some rows; it gives once, few, many or a size class.

D gene	V gene	clone size	J gene	CDR3 protein	CDR3 DNA
-	TRBV7-9	few	TRBJ1-1	CASSKGPDTEAFF	TGTGCCAGCAGCAAAGGACCAGACACTGAAGCTTTCTTT
-	TRBV6-1	-	TRBJ2-4	CAGGLEAKNIQYF	TGTGCGGGTGGGCTGGAAGCCAAAAACATTCAGTACTTC
TRBD1	TRBV4-3	-	TRBJ2-7	CASSQESDRGYEQYF	TGCGCCAGCAGCCAAGAATCCGACAGGGGCTACGAGCAGTACTTC
-	TRBV20-1	-	TRBJ1-5	CSARELWGNQPQHF	TGCAGTGCAAGGGAGCTTTGGGGGAATCAGCCCCAGCATTTT
TRBD1	TRBV12-3/TRBV12-4	few	TRBJ1-2	CASIFGTANYGYTF	TGTGCCAGCATCTTCGGGACAGCTAACTATGGCTACACCTTC
TRBD2	TRBV4-1	few	TRBJ2-3	CASSQTGLAGDTQYF	TGCGCCAGCAGCCAGACGGGACTAGCGGGGGATACGCAGTATTTT
-	TRBV7-2	-	TRBJ1-1	CASSLVGHKLNTEAFF	TGTGCCAGCAGCTTAGTTGGACACAAGTTGAACACTGAAGCTTTCTTT
-	TRBV7-8	few	TRBJ1-3	CASSQRAQGSGNTIYF	TGTGCCAGCAGCCAGAGGGCCCAGGGCTCTGGAAACACCATATATTTT
TRBD1	TRBV20-1	many	TRBJ1-2	CSARQGDYGYTF	TGCAGTGCGAGACAGGGTGACTATGGCTACACCTTC
-	TRBV10-3	-	TRBJ2-4	CAISRDLNIQYF	TGTGCCATCAGCAGGGACTTGAACATTCAGTACTTC
TRBD2	TRBV11-3	-	TRBJ2-2	CASSPEIAGGRTGELFF	TGTGCCAGCAGCCCAGAAATAGCGGGAGGGCGAACCGGGGAGCTGTTTTTT
TRBD1	TRBV23-1	few	TRBJ1-2	CASSLRTGLSKPNYGYTF	TGCGCCAGCAGTCTCCGGACAGGTCTATCCAAACCGAACTATGGCTACACCTTC
TRBD1	TRBV5-1	-	TRBJ2-3	CASSWTGFGTDTQYF	TGCGCCAGCAGCTGGACAGGGTTCGGCACAGATACGCAGTATTTT